This entry concerns a single T cell receptor beta chain. As yet, its antigen is unknown. The protocol was immunoSEQ multiplex PCR, while the TCRdb copy is restricted to in-frame clones and leaves out a portion. Of approximately 93,000 clones listed, around 92% are singletons. These data originate in a study of graft-versus-host responses after intestinal transplantation. Study at large: All recipients were given anti-thymocyte globulin induction, and tacrolimus and steroids were then administered for three to four years. Study-wide results and limits: There was an association between peak levels of circulating GvH clones and early post-transplant HvG declines.

The V gene end was trimmed by 4 bases and the J gene end by 6 bases; junction bases not matched to a gene: 9. The CDR3 runs to 16 residues. The germline gives CDR1 SGHRS, CDR2 YFSETQ. This TCR derives from a human donor who was the organ donor for an intestinal transplant. V is TRBV5-1 and J is TRBJ2-2, with 10 bases fitting TRBD1. This specimen consisted of unstimulated CD8+ T cells sorted from spleen or lymph node cells, obtained before transplant. DNA of the CDR3: TGCGCCAGCAGCCCGGATCCGGGACAGGGGTCCGGGGAGCTGTTTTTT. It translates to CASSPDPGQGSGELFF.